This is a list of T cell receptor beta chains from one sample in a study of OX40 agonist ivuxolimab in advanced cancers. The assay was immunoSEQ multiplex PCR, and TCRdb's table has in-frame clones only and misses some. The sample has about 84,000 clones, around 94% seen once; the top ten hold approximately 9.9%. Sequenced material: CD4+ or CD8+ T cells sorted from blood, taken in a trial of the OX40 agonist ivuxolimab. Source of these receptors: an adult with an advanced solid tumor such as melanoma, head and neck, liver or kidney cancer. The CDR3 runs from the conserved cysteine through the conserved F or W. The D gene is left open where the match is weak. Some rows have no size entry. The others give once, few or many, or a class for an expanded clone.

v_gene: TRBV9
j_gene: TRBJ2-2
d_gene: -
abundance: -
CDR3aa: CASSAETGRGELFF

v_gene: TRBV10-3
j_gene: TRBJ2-3
d_gene: -
abundance: -
CDR3aa: CAISEITGASDTQYF

v_gene: TRBV5-6
j_gene: TRBJ2-7
d_gene: -
abundance: -
CDR3aa: CASTFRGPYEQYF

v_gene: TRBV5-1
j_gene: TRBJ2-7
d_gene: TRBD2
abundance: -
CDR3aa: CASSSTSGRSNEQYF

v_gene: TRBV7-7
j_gene: TRBJ2-2
d_gene: TRBD2
abundance: -
CDR3aa: CASTAREFDGELFF

v_gene: TRBV30
j_gene: TRBJ1-5
d_gene: -
abundance: -
CDR3aa: CAWSGWDSNQPQHF

v_gene: TRBV30
j_gene: TRBJ1-3
d_gene: -
abundance: few
CDR3aa: CAWKASGNTIYF

v_gene: TRBV2
j_gene: TRBJ2-6
d_gene: -
abundance: -
CDR3aa: CASMDSLDSGANVLTF

v_gene: TRBV27
j_gene: TRBJ2-1
d_gene: -
abundance: -
CDR3aa: CASTSVIGSGGIYNEQFF

v_gene: TRBV19
j_gene: TRBJ2-5
d_gene: -
abundance: -
CDR3aa: CASSIWAVAQETQYF

v_gene: TRBV7-8
j_gene: TRBJ2-1
d_gene: -
abundance: -
CDR3aa: CASSLTGRGSYNEQFF

v_gene: TRBV5-4
j_gene: TRBJ1-1
d_gene: -
abundance: -
CDR3aa: CASRIGDLGTEAFF

v_gene: TRBV27
j_gene: TRBJ2-3
d_gene: TRBD2
abundance: -
CDR3aa: CASSLWGLAGDVDTQYF